This passage covers 4 T cell receptor beta chains from one sample sequenced in a study of blood T cell repertoires in COVID-19 (dated by TCRdb to about 2020). The library came from the immunoSEQ multiplex PCR assay. TCRdb retrieved this table from immuneACCESS and kept in-frame rearrangements only. Not all clones are present; in checked studies, unresolved V genes account for under half, and no reason is known for the remainder. The sample table contains some 54,000 clones; only one count was recorded for roughly four fifths of them. Roughly 7.1% of the sample lies in the top ten. Sequencing was carried out using peripheral blood. These receptors all stem from a man between 65 and 85 years old with active COVID-19.

CDR3 protein: CASSLNPILPSGGNTGELFF. The CDR3 DNA is TGTGCCAGCAGCTTAAACCCCATATTACCTAGCGGGGGGAACACCGGGGAGCTGTTTTTT. The chain employs TRBV7-3 and TRBJ2-2; 10 bases are a match to TRBD2. This CDR3 contains 20 residues. The germline CDR1 and CDR2 sequences are SGHTA and FQGTGA. Trimming at V came to 1 base and at J to 1 base, leaving 12 bases not matched to a gene. Looking up the rest from reference TRBV7-3 and TRBJ2-2 gives the full variable domain: GAGVSQTPSNKVTEKGKYVELRCDPISGHTALYWYRQSLGQGPEFLIYFQGTGAADDSGLPNDRFFAVRPEGSVSTLKIQRTERGDSAVYLCASSLNPILPSGGNTGELFFGEGSRLTVL.

As DNA, the CDR3 is TGTGCCAGCAGCCCCGGACAGGGGGCTGAGGTTGCTGGAAACACCATATATTTT. Encoded protein: CASSPGQGAEVAGNTIYF. The chain links TRBV9 to TRBJ1-3; 11 bases agree with TRBD1. The germline V gene has CDR1 SGDLS and CDR2 YYNGEE. Unmatched junction bases numbered 11, after V lost 4 bases and J lost 2 bases. The CDR3 covers 18 residues.

CDR3 in amino acids: CASSSNRGYEQYF. The DNA of the CDR3 is TGTGCCAGCAGCTCGAACAGGGGGTACGAGCAGTACTTC. This chain connects TRBV7-3 to TRBJ2-7, with 8 bases fitting TRBD1. V gave up 4 bases and J gave up 4 bases; unmatched junction bases: 3. CDR1 and CDR2 (germline): SGHTA, FQGTGA. The CDR3 is made up of 13 amino acids.

The J gene is TRBJ1-2, the V gene TRBV6-5; TRBD1 agrees at 11 bases. After removal of 7 bases from V and 2 bases from J, the junction contained 3 bases not matched to a gene. Germline V gene lookup returns CDR1 MNHEY and CDR2 SVGAGI. This CDR3 region has 14 residues. The CDR3 protein is CASTRTGGNYGYTF. The CDR3, as DNA: TGTGCCAGCACCAGGACAGGGGGCAACTATGGCTACACCTTC.